This entry lists 27 T cell receptor beta chains sequenced from one sample in a study of patients and donors after allogeneic stem cell transplantation. TCRdb used MiXCR to reprocess the RT-PCR reads, holding one entry per CDR3 protein. The sample yields about 960,000 distinct CDR3 sequences, around 17% seen once. The specimen sequenced was blood, either unsorted or a sorted T cell fraction (not recorded which). All receptors come from a human donor who was either an allogeneic HSCT recipient or a stem cell or donor lymphocyte infusion donor (not recorded which). It is not recorded whose cells these are; they may come from a transplant donor.

The gene calls are TRBV11-2 and TRBJ1-1, with D hard to call. Germline loops: CDR1 SGHAT, CDR2 FQNNGV. This CDR3 has 15 residues. The V end lost 5 bases, the J end lost 4 bases, and 17 bases lay between the germline ends. CDR3 DNA sequence: TGTGCCAGCAGCATATCCCGTCGTACGGGCACTGAAGCTTTCTTT. It codes for CASSISRRTGTEAFF.

This chain joins TRBV3-1 and TRBJ1-3; tentatively, D is TRBD1 (6 bases). Germline CDR1 reads LGHDT; CDR2 reads YNNKEL (reference sequence). V was cut by 6 bases and J by 4 bases, with 13 bases left in between. The CDR3 has 14 residues. CDR3 sequence reads: CASRNRAGGNTIYF. The CDR3 DNA reads as TGTGCCAGCAGAAACAGGGCTGGAGGAAACACCATATATTTT.

The J gene is TRBJ2-1, the V gene TRBV9; 10 bases are a match to TRBD1. J lost 6 bases, V lost 3 bases, and 6 bases had no gene match. From germline, CDR1 is SGDLS and CDR2 YYNGEE. The CDR3 is 15 amino acids. CDR3: CASSARDRGINEQFF. Written as DNA, the CDR3 is TGTGCCAGCAGCGCCCGGGACAGGGGCATCAATGAGCAGTTCTTC.

This clonotype was detected a few times. V is TRBV5-8 and J is TRBJ1-1; D not resolved. CDR1 and CDR2 (germline): SGHTS, YDEGEE. This CDR3 has 16 residues. Trimming removed 4 bases at V and 1 base at J, with 17 bases between. The CDR3 protein is CASSGGNPLGNTEAFF. In nucleotides, the CDR3 is TGTGCCAGCAGCGGTGGCAACCCCCTCGGGAACACTGAAGCTTTCTTT.

In this sample, this clonotype turned up a few times. This chain uses TRBV6-5 with TRBJ1-2; possibly TRBD1 for D (5 bases). Between the trimmed V and J ends, which lost 3 bases and 3 bases, there was a span of 14 bases. CDR3 size: 15 residues. CDR1 MNHEY and CDR2 SVGAGI come from the germline V gene. Here the CDR3 reads CASSYGSGSDYGYTF. CDR3 DNA: TGTGCCAGCAGTTATGGTTCAGGGTCGGACTATGGCTACACCTTC.

The rearrangement joins TRBV12-3 or TRBV12-4 to TRBJ2-5, with 8 bases matching TRBD2. V shed 1 base and J 1 base; nucleotides not matched to a gene: 5. The CDR3 consists of 16 residues. Written as DNA, the CDR3 is TGTGCCAGCAGTTTAGGGGCCGGGGGGGCCCAAGAGACCCAGTACTTC. It is translated as CASSLGAGGAQETQYF.

The V call is TRBV5-1, the J call TRBJ2-3; no clear D gene. Germline lookup yields CDR1 SGHRS and CDR2 YFSETQ. V lost 0 bases and J lost 4, with 9 bases in between. The length of the CDR3 is 14 residues. The CDR3 bases are TGCGCCAGCAGCTTGGCCACGGTAGCAGATACGCAGTATTTT. This translates into CASSLATVADTQYF.

This clonotype was recorded many times. This chain's CDR3 is CASSPRQGPNTGELFF. In DNA, the CDR3 is TGCGCCAGCAGCCCCCGACAGGGCCCGAACACCGGGGAGCTGTTTTTT. The gene calls are TRBV5-1 and TRBJ2-2, with 7 bases aligning to TRBD1. CDR3 length: 16 amino acids. J was trimmed by 0 bases and V by 4 bases; bases with no gene match: 6. Germline V gives CDR1 SGHRS, CDR2 YFSETQ. Together with reference TRBV5-1 and TRBJ2-2, the CDR3 gives the full variable domain: KAGVTQTPRYLIKTRGQQVTLSCSPISGHRSVSWYQQTPGQGLQFLFEYFSETQRNKGNFPGRFSGRQFSNSRSEMNVSTLELGDSALYLCASSPRQGPNTGELFFGEGSRLTVL.

The rearrangement uses TRBV7-9 and TRBJ1-4; possible D gene TRBD1, 5 bases. This CDR3 spans 15 amino acids. Trimming pared 7 bases from V and 2 bases from J, leaving 14 bases between. The germline gives CDR1 SEHNR, CDR2 FQNEAQ (reference sequence). The CDR3 spells CASNEGGGTNEKLFF. Here the CDR3 DNA reads TGTGCCAGCAACGAAGGCGGGGGGACTAATGAAAAACTGTTTTTT.

V and J are TRBV5-6 and TRBJ2-1; 10 positions agree with TRBD2. J lost 2 bases, V lost 4 bases, and 6 bases had no gene match. Germline V gene data show CDR1 as SGHDT and CDR2 as YYEEEE. The CDR3 loop spans 16 amino acids. The CDR3 sequence is CASSPILAGAYNEQFF. DNA for the CDR3: TGTGCCAGCAGCCCCATTCTAGCGGGAGCCTACAATGAGCAGTTCTTC.

V gene TRBV7-9 combines with J gene TRBJ1-6; TRBD1 aligns across 8 bases. Germline loops: CDR1 SEHNR, CDR2 FQNEAQ (reference sequence). This CDR3 is built from 15 residues. After removal of 3 bases from V and 5 bases from J, the junction contained 3 bases not matched to a gene. The CDR3 DNA reads as TGTGCCAGCAGCTTCCAGGACAGGGATAATTCACCCCTCCACTTT. It encodes CASSFQDRDNSPLHF. The full variable domain, its missing parts supplied by reference TRBV7-9 and TRBJ1-6, is DTGVSQNPRHKITKRGQNVTFRCDPISEHNRLYWYRQTLGQGPEFLTYFQNEAQLEKSRLLSDRFSAERPKGSFSTLEIQRTEQGDSAMYLCASSFQDRDNSPLHFGNGTRLTVT.

The chain is built from TRBV2 and TRBJ2-1; 11 nucleotides match TRBD2. Losses at the gene ends were 6 bases for V and 1 base for J; bases not matched to a gene: 8. Looked up from germline, CDR1 is SNHLY and CDR2 is FYNNEI. CDR3 length equals 17 residues. The CDR3 spells CASRMGTSGPSYNEQFF. The CDR3 DNA reads TGTGCCAGCAGGATGGGGACTAGCGGTCCTTCCTACAATGAGCAGTTCTTC.

The sample holds a few counts of this clonotype. The chain is built from TRBV9 and TRBJ1-2, with D hard to call. Germline assignment: CDR1 SGDLS and CDR2 YYNGEE. The CDR3 spans 13 residues. The V end lost 0 bases, the J end lost 8 bases, and 11 bases lay between the germline ends. The CDR3 sequence: CASSVGLDGGYTF. Written as DNA, the CDR3 is TGTGCCAGCAGCGTAGGATTAGACGGAGGCTACACCTTC.

In this sample, this clonotype turned up a few times. V usage is TRBV29-1 and J usage is TRBJ1-1; possibly TRBD1 for D (6 bases). V dropped 6 bases and J dropped 8 bases, with 16 bases sitting between them. Looked up from germline, CDR1 is SQVTM and CDR2 is ANQGSEA. This CDR3 has 12 amino acids. The CDR3 DNA reads TGCAGCGTCGTAACCCCAGGGGACGAAGCTTTCTTT. The encoded protein is CSVVTPGDEAFF.

This clonotype was detected only a few times. The gene calls are TRBV12-5 and TRBJ1-3, with D possibly being TRBD1 (5 bases). This CDR3 is 15 amino acids long. The V end lost 0 bases, the J end lost 4 bases, and 10 bases lay between the germline ends. CDR1 and CDR2 from the germline V gene are LGHNT and FRNRAP. The CDR3 protein is CASGLVAGPGNTIYF. The CDR3 region has the DNA TGTGCTAGTGGTTTGGTAGCAGGGCCCGGAAACACCATATATTTT.

V gene TRBV20-1 combines with J gene TRBJ1-1, with a weak D call TRBD1 (6 bases). The V gene's germline CDR1 is DFQATT and CDR2 SNEGSKA (reference sequence). Trimming shortened V by 0 bases and J by 1 base, and 9 bases separated the two germline ends. CDR3 length: 14 amino acids. CDR3 loop: CSARDLQGNTEAFF. CDR3 DNA sequence: TGCAGTGCTAGAGACCTACAGGGGAACACTGAAGCTTTCTTT.

This clonotype was observed a few times. Here the CDR3 reads CAIRDSGTNTEAFF. DNA for the CDR3: TGTGCCATCAGGGACAGTGGGACGAACACTGAAGCTTTCTTT. The chain recombines TRBV10-3 with TRBJ1-1; D is possibly TRBD1 (6 bases). Trimming took off 6 bases at V and 1 base at J, with 12 bases between the two ends. Germline V gene data show CDR1 as ENHRY and CDR2 as SYGVKD. There are 14 residues in the CDR3.

This clonotype was seen many times. The rearrangement uses TRBV4-2 and TRBJ2-2, with D perhaps TRBD1 or TRBD2 (5 bases each). The V end lost 3 bases, the J end lost 3 bases, and 20 bases lay between the germline ends. The CDR3 loop spans 18 amino acids. Germline loops: CDR1 LGHNA, CDR2 YNFKEQ. The CDR3 loop is CASSQARDLSYDTGELFF. CDR3 sequence (DNA): TGTGCCAGCAGCCAGGCAAGGGACCTCAGCTATGACACCGGGGAGCTGTTTTTT.

This chain links TRBV7-3 with TRBJ2-3; no firm D call. V shed 3 bases and J shed 1 base, with 11 bases lying between them. The CDR3 loop spans 15 amino acids. In germline, CDR1 is SGHTA, CDR2 FQGTGA. In DNA, the CDR3 is TGTGCCAGCAGCTTTGGACGATTACGCACAGATACGCAGTATTTT. It translates to CASSFGRLRTDTQYF.

V and J are TRBV5-1 and TRBJ1-4; D perhaps matches TRBD1 (5 bases). Trimming cost V 3 bases and J 4 bases, with 13 bases left between them. CDR1 and CDR2 (germline): SGHRS, YFSETQ. CDR3 length: 15 residues. CDR3 amino acids: CASSSTGTLNEKLFF. The CDR3 DNA reads TGCGCCAGCAGCTCAACCGGGACCCTTAATGAAAAACTGTTTTTT. Together with reference TRBV5-1 and TRBJ1-4, the CDR3 gives the full variable domain: KAGVTQTPRYLIKTRGQQVTLSCSPISGHRSVSWYQQTPGQGLQFLFEYFSETQRNKGNFPGRFSGRQFSNSRSEMNVSTLELGDSALYLCASSSTGTLNEKLFFGSGTQLSVL.

This clonotype turned up a few times. V usage is TRBV20-1 and J usage is TRBJ2-7; D remains ambiguous. Germline CDR1 reads DFQATT; CDR2 reads SNEGSKA (reference sequence). The CDR3 is 13 amino acids. V was shortened by 0 bases and J by 11 bases, with 17 bases between the two germline ends. The CDR3 is CSARDQGQVREYF. In DNA form, the CDR3 reads TGCAGTGCTAGAGATCAAGGGCAGGTCCGGGAGTACTTC.

The CDR3 reads CSVEGQSFYEQYF. CDR3 coding DNA: TGCAGTGTCGAGGGACAATCCTTCTACGAGCAGTACTTC. The chain combines TRBV20-1 with TRBJ2-7, with TRBD1 as a possible D gene (6 bases). In germline, CDR1 is DFQATT, CDR2 SNEGSKA (reference sequence). CDR3 length: 13 amino acids. V lost 7 bases and J 3 bases, leaving 16 bases between the germline ends.

This chain uses TRBV7-2 with TRBJ2-5; possibly TRBD1 for D (6 bases). Trimming stripped 4 bases from V and 4 bases from J, with 19 bases between. Germline CDR1 is SGHTA and CDR2 is FQGNSA. There are 16 residues in the CDR3. DNA of the CDR3: TGTGCCAGCAGCTCTTCAGGGGCCCGCACGTCAGAGACCCAGTACTTC. This translates into CASSSSGARTSETQYF.

The chain combines TRBV24-1 with TRBJ1-1; 7 bases map to TRBD1. This CDR3 contains 16 residues. Trimming cost V 4 bases and J 0 bases; bases outside gene matches: 7. Germline lookup yields CDR1 KGHDR and CDR2 SFDVKD. The CDR3 region is CATSEGGRGMNTEAFF. The CDR3 nucleotides read TGTGCCACCAGTGAAGGCGGCAGGGGGATGAACACTGAAGCTTTCTTT.

A few counts support this clonotype. The CDR3 is CSAREVAYEQYF. The CDR3 nucleotides are TGCAGTGCTAGGGAGGTGGCCTACGAGCAGTACTTC. V gene TRBV20-1 combines with J gene TRBJ2-7; maybe TRBD2 (5 bases). This CDR3 comprises 12 residues. The V gene's germline CDR1 is DFQATT and CDR2 SNEGSKA (reference sequence). With 3 bases removed from V and 2 bases from J, the gap between germline ends came to 8 bases.

This clonotype has a handful of counts. The chain joins TRBV15 to TRBJ2-7, with TRBD1 matching 8 bases. Per the germline V gene, CDR1 is LNHNV and CDR2 is YYDKDF (reference sequence). V lost 5 bases to trimming and J lost 5 bases; unmatched junction nucleotides: 2. The CDR3 is 12 amino acids. CDR3 protein: CATSGQGHEQYF. The CDR3, as DNA: TGTGCCACCAGCGGACAGGGTCACGAGCAGTACTTC. Looking up the rest from reference TRBV15 and TRBJ2-7 gives the full variable domain: DAMVIQNPRYQVTQFGKPVTLSCSQTLNHNVMYWYQQKSSQAPKLLFHYYDKDFNNEADTPDNFQSRRPNTSFCFLDIRSPGLGDTAMYLCATSGQGHEQYFGPGTRLTVT.

This clonotype was seen at least ten times. This chain links TRBV29-1 with TRBJ2-5, with a weak D call TRBD2 (8 bases). This CDR3 contains 14 residues. In germline, CDR1 is SQVTM, CDR2 ANQGSEA. V lost 7 bases and J lost 5, with 20 bases in between. CDR3 nucleotides: TGCAGCGCGATTCACAGGGGACTAGGGGAGACCCAGTACTTC. Residues: CSAIHRGLGETQYF.